The present entry profiles one TCR beta chain with its context. The sample comes from a study of T cell changes during pregnancy in multiple sclerosis. V was trimmed by 0 bases and J by 4 bases, leaving 13 bases between them. Germline V lookup: CDR1 MGHRA, CDR2 YSYEKL. The CDR3 sequence is 16 residues long. Assay used: immunoSEQ multiplex PCR; TCRdb lists only in-frame clones, some missing. The data contain 70,000 to 90,000 clones, just under 95% of them singletons. The receptor was derived from a female donor in good health, enrolled as a control in a pregnancy study. The chain employs TRBV4-1 and TRBJ1-3; the D gene is possibly TRBD1 (6 bases). The sample here was peripheral blood, taken in the second trimester of pregnancy. The chain's CDR3 is CASSQDLRGAGNTIYF. DNA for the CDR3: TGCGCCAGCAGCCAAGATCTACGGGGGGCCGGAAACACCATATATTTT.